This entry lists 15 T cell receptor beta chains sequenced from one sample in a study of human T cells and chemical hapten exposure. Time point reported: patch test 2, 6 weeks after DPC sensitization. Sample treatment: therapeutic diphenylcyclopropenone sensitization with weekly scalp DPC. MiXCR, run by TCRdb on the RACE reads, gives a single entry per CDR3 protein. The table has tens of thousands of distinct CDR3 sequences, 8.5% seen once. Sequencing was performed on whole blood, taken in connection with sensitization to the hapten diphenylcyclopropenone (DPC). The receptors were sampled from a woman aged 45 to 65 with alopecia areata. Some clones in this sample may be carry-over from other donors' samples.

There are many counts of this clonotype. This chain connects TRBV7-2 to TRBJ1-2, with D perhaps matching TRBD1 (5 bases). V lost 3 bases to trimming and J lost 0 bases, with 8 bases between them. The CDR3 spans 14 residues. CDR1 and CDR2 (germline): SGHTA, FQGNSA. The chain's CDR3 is CASSLGRSNYGYTF. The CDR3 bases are TGTGCCAGCAGCTTGGGACGGTCTAACTATGGCTACACCTTC.

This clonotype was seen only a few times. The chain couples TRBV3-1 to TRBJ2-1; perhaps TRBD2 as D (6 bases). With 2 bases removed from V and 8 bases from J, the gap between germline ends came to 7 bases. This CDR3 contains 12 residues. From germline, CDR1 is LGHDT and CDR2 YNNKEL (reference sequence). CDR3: CASSQSGDEQFF. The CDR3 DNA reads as TGTGCCAGCAGCCAATCGGGAGATGAGCAGTTCTTC.

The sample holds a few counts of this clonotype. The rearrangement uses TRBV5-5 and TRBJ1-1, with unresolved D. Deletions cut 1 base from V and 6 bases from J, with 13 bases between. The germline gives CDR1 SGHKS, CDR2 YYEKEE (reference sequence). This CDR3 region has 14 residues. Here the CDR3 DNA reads TGTGCCAGCAGCTTGATGGCAATGAGTTCTGAAGCTTTCTTT. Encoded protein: CASSLMAMSSEAFF.

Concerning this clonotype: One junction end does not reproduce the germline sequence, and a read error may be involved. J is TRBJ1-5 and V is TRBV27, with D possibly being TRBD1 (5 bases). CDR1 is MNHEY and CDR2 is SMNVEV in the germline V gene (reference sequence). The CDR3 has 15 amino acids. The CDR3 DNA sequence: TGTGCCAGCAGCCTTGGACAAATTCCGGGCCAGCCCCAGAATTTT. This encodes CASSLGQIPGQPQNF.

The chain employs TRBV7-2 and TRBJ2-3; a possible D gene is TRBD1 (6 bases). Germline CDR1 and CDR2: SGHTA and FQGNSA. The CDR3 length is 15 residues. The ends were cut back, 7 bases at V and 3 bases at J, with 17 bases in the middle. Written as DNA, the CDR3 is TGTGCCAGCACTCTACAGGGTTTCGAGACAGATACGCAGTATTTT. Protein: CASTLQGFETDTQYF.

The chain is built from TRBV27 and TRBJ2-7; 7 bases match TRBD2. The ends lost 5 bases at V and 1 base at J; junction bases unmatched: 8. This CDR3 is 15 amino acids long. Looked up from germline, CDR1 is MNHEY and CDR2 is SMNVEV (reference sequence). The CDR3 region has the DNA TGTGCCAGCAGTCCGCAGGGAGGGCGTTCCTACGAGCAGTACTTC. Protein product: CASSPQGGRSYEQYF.

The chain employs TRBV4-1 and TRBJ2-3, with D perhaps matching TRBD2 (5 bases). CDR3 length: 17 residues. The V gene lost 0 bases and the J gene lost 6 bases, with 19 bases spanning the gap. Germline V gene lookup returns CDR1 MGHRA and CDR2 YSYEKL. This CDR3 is CASSQEGGSYTRDTQYF. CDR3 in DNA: TGCGCCAGCAGCCAAGAAGGCGGCAGCTACACTAGGGATACGCAGTATTTT.

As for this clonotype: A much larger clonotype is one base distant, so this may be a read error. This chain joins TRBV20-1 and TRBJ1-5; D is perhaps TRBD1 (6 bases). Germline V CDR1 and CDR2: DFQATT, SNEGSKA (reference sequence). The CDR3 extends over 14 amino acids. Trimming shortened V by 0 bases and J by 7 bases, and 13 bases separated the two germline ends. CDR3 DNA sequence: TGCAGTGCTAGAGATCACAGGGCCGGGCAGCCCCAGCATTTT. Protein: CSARDHRAGQPQHF.

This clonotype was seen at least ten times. The CDR3 coding sequence is TGTGCCATCAGCCTGGACAGGGACGGGGCCAACGTCCTGACTTTC. Translation: CAISLDRDGANVLTF. V is TRBV10-3 and J is TRBJ2-6; 8 nucleotides line up with TRBD1. Germline-derived CDR1 and CDR2 are ENHRY and SYGVKD. Trimming removed 6 bases from V and 4 bases from J; junction bases left unmatched: 5. CDR3 length: 15 residues.

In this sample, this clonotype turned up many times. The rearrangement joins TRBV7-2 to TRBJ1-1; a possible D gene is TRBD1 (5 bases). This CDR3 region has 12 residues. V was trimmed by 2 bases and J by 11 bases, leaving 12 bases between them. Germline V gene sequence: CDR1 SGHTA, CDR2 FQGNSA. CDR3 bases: TGTGCCAGCAGCTTACAGTCCGGGGCGGCTTTCTTT. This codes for CASSLQSGAAFF.

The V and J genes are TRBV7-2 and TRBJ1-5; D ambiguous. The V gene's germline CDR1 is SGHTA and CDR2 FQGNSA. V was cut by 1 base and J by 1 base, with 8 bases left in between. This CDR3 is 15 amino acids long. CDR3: CASSLGWESNQPQHF. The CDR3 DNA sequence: TGTGCCAGCAGCTTAGGATGGGAGAGCAATCAGCCCCAGCATTTT. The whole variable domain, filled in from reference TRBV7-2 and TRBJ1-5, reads GAGVSQSPSNKVTEKGKDVELRCDPISGHTALYWYRQSLGQGLEFLIYFQGNSAPDKSGLPSDRFSAERTGGSVSTLTIQRTQQEDSAVYLCASSLGWESNQPQHFGDGTRLSIL.

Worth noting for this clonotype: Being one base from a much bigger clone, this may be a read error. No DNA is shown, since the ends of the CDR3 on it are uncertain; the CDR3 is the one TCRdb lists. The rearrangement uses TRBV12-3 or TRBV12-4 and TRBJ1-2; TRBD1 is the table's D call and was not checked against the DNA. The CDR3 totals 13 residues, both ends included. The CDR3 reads CATSVGAVYGCTF.

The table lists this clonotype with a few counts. The DNA of the CDR3 is TGCAGTGCTAGGGGAGACAGTATTGAAAAACTGTTTTTT. Protein: CSARGDSIEKLFF. The rearrangement links TRBV20-1 to TRBJ1-4; D may be TRBD1 (5 bases). Trimming removed 3 bases at V and 7 bases at J, with 12 bases between. Germline V gene data show CDR1 as DFQATT and CDR2 as SNEGSKA (reference sequence). This CDR3 has 13 amino acids.

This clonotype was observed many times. The DNA of the CDR3 is TGCGCCAGCAGCTTGGCCGGGGCAGGGGGCAGTTCACCCCTCCACTTT. Protein sequence: CASSLAGAGGSSPLHF. The genes are TRBV5-1 and TRBJ1-6; TRBD1 matches at 8 bases. Losses at the gene ends were 0 bases for V and 9 bases for J; bases not matched to a gene: 8. This CDR3 contains 16 residues. From germline, CDR1 is SGHRS and CDR2 YFSETQ.

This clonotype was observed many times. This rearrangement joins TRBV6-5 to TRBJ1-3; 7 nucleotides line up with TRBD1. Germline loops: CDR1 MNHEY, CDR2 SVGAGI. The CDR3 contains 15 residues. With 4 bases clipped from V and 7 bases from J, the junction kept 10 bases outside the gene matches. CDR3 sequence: CASSWDRSEFNTIYF. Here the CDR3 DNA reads TGTGCCAGCAGTTGGGACAGATCAGAGTTCAACACCATATATTTT.